This T cell receptor beta chain was captured in a study of blood T cell repertoires in COVID-19. Turning to the study itself: T cells, B-cell-depleted T cells, or PBMCs provided the cDNA or gDNA that served as material.

V trimming: 0 bases; J trimming: 0 bases; junction bases outside the gene matches: 7. There are 18 residues in the CDR3. Germline assignment: CDR1 SGHNT and CDR2 YYREEE (reference sequence). Here immunoSEQ multiplex PCR was the method, and the copy in TCRdb shows in-frame clones only, minus some. The data hold 150,000 to 200,000 clones, with 86% observed a single time. This rearrangement joins TRBV5-4 to TRBJ1-3, with 9 bases lining up with TRBD1. This receptor was obtained from a woman of 80 years or more in a cohort sampled during active or convalescent COVID-19. Sequenced: peripheral blood. CDR3 protein: CASSLGGTGYHSGNTIYF. CDR3 nucleotides: TGTGCCAGCAGCTTGGGTGGGACAGGGTACCACTCTGGAAACACCATATATTTT.